This section outlines one T cell receptor beta chain sequence together with its context. The data derive from a study of control samples from healthy donors and cancer patients. V shed 6 bases and J 4 bases; nucleotides not matched to a gene: 11. Germline V CDR1 and CDR2: MNHEY, SVGEGT. This CDR3 region has 15 residues. The protocol was immunoSEQ multiplex PCR, while the TCRdb copy is restricted to in-frame clones and leaves out a portion. The table shows approximately 130,000 clones, with around 86% occurring only once. The V gene is TRBV6-2 or TRBV6-3, the J gene TRBJ1-2; 7 positions agree with TRBD1. The receptor comes from a middle-aged man in good health. The sample taken for sequencing was blood. Here the CDR3 DNA reads TGTGCCAGCAGCAAAGACAGGGTAAGAGGCTATGGCTACACCTTC. Translated, it gives CASSKDRVRGYGYTF.